The 23 T cell receptor beta chains below were found in one sample sequenced in a study of T cell responses to AZD1222 COVID-19 vaccine. Assay used: immunoSEQ multiplex PCR; TCRdb lists only in-frame clones, some missing. The profile shows about 81,000 clones, approximately 85% of them singletons. The sequencing here drew on peripheral blood, taken 28 days after the second AZD1222 dose. The receptors derive from an adult who received the AZD1222 COVID-19 vaccine.

The J gene is TRBJ1-5, the V gene TRBV20-1; TRBD1 might be the D (5 bases). Trimming removed 3 bases from V and 6 bases from J, with 15 bases in between. This CDR3 is built from 14 residues. Germline assignment: CDR1 DFQATT and CDR2 SNEGSKA (reference sequence). CDR3 in amino acids: CSASRGNSVQPQHF. The CDR3, as DNA: TGCAGTGCTAGTCGGGGGAATAGTGTTCAGCCCCAGCATTTT.

This chain links TRBV10-3 with TRBJ1-5, with D possibly being TRBD1 (5 bases). Germline lookup yields CDR1 ENHRY and CDR2 SYGVKD. The CDR3 totals 12 residues. V lost 5 bases to trimming and J lost 4 bases, with 6 bases between them. CDR3 sequence: CAISTGNQPQHF. DNA of the CDR3: TGTGCCATCAGTACAGGAAATCAGCCCCAGCATTTT.

J is TRBJ1-1 and V is TRBV16, with D possibly TRBD1 on 6 matching bases. Per germline, CDR1 KGHSY and CDR2 FQNENV. The CDR3 spans 15 residues. The V end was cut by 3 bases, the J end by 4 bases, with 15 bases between. The CDR3: CASSHTTGLGTEAFF. CDR3 nucleotides: TGTGCCAGCAGCCATACTACAGGGCTAGGCACTGAAGCTTTCTTT.

The count of this clone is one. The CDR3 sequence is CAWKTVYNSPLHF. DNA for the CDR3: TGTGCCTGGAAGACGGTCTATAATTCACCCCTCCACTTT. V is TRBV30 and J is TRBJ1-6; D remains unclear. The length of the CDR3 is 13 residues. The germline CDR1 and CDR2 sequences are GTSNPN and SVGIG (reference sequence). The germline V and J ends were trimmed by 4 bases and 3 bases, with 7 bases remaining between them. Filled out from reference TRBV30 and TRBJ1-6, the complete variable domain reads SQTIHQWPATLVQPVGSPLSLECTVEGTSNPNLYWYRQAAGRGLQLLFYSVGIGQISSEVPQNLSASRPQDRQFILSSKKLLLSDSGFYLCAWKTVYNSPLHFGNGTRLTVT.

CDR3 region: CASSFTRGAVAFF. The CDR3 bases are TGTGCCAGCAGTTTCACCCGGGGCGCGGTAGCTTTCTTT. The chain combines TRBV28 with TRBJ1-1; D is possibly TRBD1 (5 bases). V dropped 3 bases and J dropped 10 bases, with 15 bases sitting between them. The CDR3 has 13 residues. Germline V gene data show CDR1 as MDHEN and CDR2 as SYDVKM.

The V gene is TRBV19, the J gene TRBJ2-3, with 11 bases lining up with TRBD2. CDR1 is LNHDA and CDR2 is SQIVND in the germline V gene (reference sequence). With V trimmed by 4 bases and J by 6 bases, 6 bases remained unmatched. The CDR3 is 15 amino acids. The CDR3 sequence is CASSTLLAGEDTQYF. The CDR3 region has the DNA TGTGCCAGTAGTACCCTACTAGCGGGGGAGGATACGCAGTATTTT.

V gene TRBV9 combines with J gene TRBJ1-5, with D perhaps matching TRBD1 (5 bases). This CDR3 is 15 amino acids long. The germline gives CDR1 SGDLS, CDR2 YYNGEE. V was trimmed by 0 bases and J by 7 bases, leaving 14 bases between them. The CDR3 sequence: CASSVGGTRGQPQHF. CDR3 nucleotides: TGTGCCAGCAGCGTAGGAGGTACCCGGGGCCAGCCCCAGCATTTT.

The CDR3 DNA is TGTGCCAGCAGTTCTAAAGACAGGGCCCATACGCAGTATTTT. This translates into CASSSKDRAHTQYF. The chain recombines TRBV6-5 with TRBJ2-3; 7 nucleotides agree with TRBD1. Germline trimming cut 4 bases from V and 7 bases from J; bases unmatched to any gene: 8. Germline V lookup: CDR1 MNHEY, CDR2 SVGAGI. The CDR3 consists of 14 residues.

The chain couples TRBV19 to TRBJ1-2, with D possibly being TRBD1 (5 bases). The CDR3 runs to 13 residues. Between the trimmed V and J ends, which lost 5 bases and 4 bases, there was a span of 11 bases. Germline CDR1 and CDR2: LNHDA and SQIVND (reference sequence). This chain's CDR3 is CASSPPGSYGYTF. CDR3 DNA sequence: TGTGCCAGTAGTCCCCCAGGGTCCTATGGCTACACCTTC.

This chain links TRBV3-1 (or the pseudogene TRBV3-2) with TRBJ2-7; TRBD2 matches 10 bases. This CDR3 is 14 amino acids long. The germline V gene encodes CDR1 LGHDT and CDR2 YNNKEL (reference sequence). The junction had 5 bases not matched to a gene; V was cut back by 4 bases and J by 5 bases. This CDR3 is CASSPSGGADEQYF. The CDR3 nucleotides are TGTGCCAGCAGCCCCAGCGGGGGGGCTGACGAGCAGTACTTC.

The chain has TRBV5-4 and TRBJ1-2, with a tentative D call TRBD1 (6 bases). The CDR3 runs 14 residues. The germline V and J ends were trimmed by 4 bases and 6 bases, with 16 bases remaining between them. Germline CDR1 SGHNT, CDR2 YYREEE (reference sequence). The CDR3 loop is CASSRGGGAHGYTF. Here the CDR3 DNA reads TGTGCCAGCAGCCGAGGCGGGGGCGCGCATGGCTACACCTTC.

The V gene is TRBV6-5, the J gene TRBJ1-1, with a possible D match to TRBD1 (6 bases). The CDR3 has 11 amino acids. CDR1 is MNHEY, CDR2 SVGAGI, per germline. V dropped 7 bases and J dropped 8 bases, with 11 bases sitting between them. CDR3 coding DNA: TGTGCCAGCAAACGACAGGTAGAAGCTTTCTTT. This codes for CASKRQVEAFF.

The chain uses TRBV4-3 and TRBJ1-1, with no clear D. The CDR3 is made up of 13 amino acids. Germline V lookup: CDR1 LGHNA, CDR2 YSLEER. V dropped 2 bases and J dropped 0 bases, with 4 bases sitting between them. The CDR3 coding sequence is TGCGCCAGCAGCCAACAGATGAACACTGAAGCTTTCTTT. This encodes CASSQQMNTEAFF.

This chain uses TRBV7-6 with TRBJ2-1; 7 nucleotides match TRBD2. CDR3 length: 15 residues. Germline V gene data show CDR1 as SGHVS and CDR2 as FNYEAQ. Trimming took 1 base from V and 6 from J; bases not matched to a gene: 6. CDR3 protein: CASSLELARINEQFF. The CDR3 DNA sequence: TGTGCCAGCAGCTTAGAACTAGCGAGGATCAATGAGCAGTTCTTC.

This clone was counted a single time. V gene TRBV6-5 combines with J gene TRBJ1-2; no firm D call. The germline V and J ends were trimmed by 6 bases and 1 base, with 9 bases remaining between them. This CDR3 is 13 amino acids long. Germline V lookup: CDR1 MNHEY, CDR2 SVGAGI. CDR3 nucleotide sequence: TGTGCCAGCAGGAGACCGAGTAACTATGGCTACACCTTC. It is translated as CASRRPSNYGYTF.

The chain carries TRBV6-1 and TRBJ1-1; the D is unclear. Per the germline V gene, CDR1 is MNHNS and CDR2 is SASEGT. The CDR3 has 15 residues. V lost 2 bases, J lost 3 bases, and 13 bases lay in between. The CDR3: CASSESTGRDTEAFF. For the CDR3, the DNA is TGTGCCAGCAGTGAATCCACGGGAAGGGACACTGAAGCTTTCTTT.

V is TRBV7-9 and J is TRBJ2-5, with TRBD2 matching 7 bases. This CDR3 is built from 14 residues. The germline CDR1 and CDR2 sequences are SEHNR and FQNEAQ (reference sequence). V lost 7 bases to trimming and J lost 3 bases; unmatched junction nucleotides: 8. CDR3 coding DNA: TGTGCCAGCACCCGGGGGAGGGGAGAAGAGACCCAGTACTTC. Amino acid sequence: CASTRGRGEETQYF.

The chain uses TRBV6-1 and TRBJ2-1; 7 bases fit TRBD2. V shed 2 bases, J shed 6 bases, and the junction held 16 bases outside the gene matches. The V gene's germline CDR1 is MNHNS and CDR2 SASEGT. This CDR3 is 18 amino acids long. CDR3 in amino acids: CASSERGRDYALFNEQFF. The CDR3 bases are TGTGCCAGCAGTGAACGTGGGAGGGACTATGCTTTGTTCAATGAGCAGTTCTTC.

This chain uses TRBV27 with TRBJ2-2; D is perhaps TRBD1 (6 bases). Per germline, CDR1 MNHEY and CDR2 SMNVEV (reference sequence). Trimming left V 5 bases short and J 0 bases short, with 10 bases between. This CDR3 comprises 15 residues. CDR3 in amino acids: CASSTDRSNTGELFF. CDR3 in DNA: TGTGCCAGCAGTACGGACAGATCGAACACCGGGGAGCTGTTTTTT.

The rearrangement joins TRBV10-2 to TRBJ1-5; D unresolved. There are 13 residues in the CDR3. V was cut by 6 bases and J by 3 bases, with 9 bases left in between. CDR1 is WSHSY and CDR2 is SAAADI in the germline V gene. The CDR3 spells CASSGGYNQPQHF. The CDR3 DNA reads TGCGCCAGCAGCGGAGGTTACAATCAGCCCCAGCATTTT.

This chain connects TRBV5-6 to TRBJ1-2; 9 bases are shared with TRBD1. In germline, CDR1 is SGHDT, CDR2 YYEEEE. The junction had 6 bases not matched to a gene; V was cut back by 4 bases and J by 2 bases. This CDR3 contains 15 residues. In nucleotides, the CDR3 is TGTGCCAGCAGCCGTGGACAGGGGCTAAACTATGGCTACACCTTC. This translates into CASSRGQGLNYGYTF.

V usage is TRBV20-1 and J usage is TRBJ1-1; D is undetermined. Per the germline V gene, CDR1 is DFQATT and CDR2 is SNEGSKA (reference sequence). The CDR3 runs to 11 residues. The V end was cut by 5 bases, the J end by 8 bases, with 12 bases between. The CDR3 region has the DNA TGCAGTGCTCCAGGTTGGGCGGAAGCTTTCTTT. Its translation is CSAPGWAEAFF.

The chain carries TRBV7-2 and TRBJ2-5, with TRBD2 matching over 13 bases. Germline V gene lookup returns CDR1 SGHTA and CDR2 FQGNSA. The CDR3 length is 16 residues. V lost 3 bases to trimming and J lost 5 bases; unmatched junction nucleotides: 6. The CDR3 region is CASSFGTSGVWETQYF. CDR3 nucleotides: TGTGCCAGCAGCTTTGGGACTAGCGGGGTTTGGGAGACCCAGTACTTC.